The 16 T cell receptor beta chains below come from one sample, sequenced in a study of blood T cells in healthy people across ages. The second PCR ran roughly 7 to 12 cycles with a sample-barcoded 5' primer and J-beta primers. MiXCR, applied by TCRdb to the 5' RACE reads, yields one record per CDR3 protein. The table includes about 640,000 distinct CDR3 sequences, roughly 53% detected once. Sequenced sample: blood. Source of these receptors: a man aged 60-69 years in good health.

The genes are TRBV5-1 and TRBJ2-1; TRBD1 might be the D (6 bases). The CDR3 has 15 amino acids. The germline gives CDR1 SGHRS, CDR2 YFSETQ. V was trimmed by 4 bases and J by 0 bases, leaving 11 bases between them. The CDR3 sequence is CASSPAQGSYNEQFF. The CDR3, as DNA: TGCGCCAGCAGCCCAGCACAGGGCTCCTACAATGAGCAGTTCTTC. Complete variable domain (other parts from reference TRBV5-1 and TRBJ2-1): KAGVTQTPRYLIKTRGQQVTLSCSPISGHRSVSWYQQTPGQGLQFLFEYFSETQRNKGNFPGRFSGRQFSNSRSEMNVSTLELGDSALYLCASSPAQGSYNEQFFGPGTRLTVL.

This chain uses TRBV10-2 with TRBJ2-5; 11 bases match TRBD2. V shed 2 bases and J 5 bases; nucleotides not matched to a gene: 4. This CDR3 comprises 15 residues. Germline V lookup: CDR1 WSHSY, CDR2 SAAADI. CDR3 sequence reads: CASSEPSGGKETQYF. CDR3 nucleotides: TGCGCCAGCAGTGAGCCTAGCGGGGGGAAGGAGACCCAGTACTTC.

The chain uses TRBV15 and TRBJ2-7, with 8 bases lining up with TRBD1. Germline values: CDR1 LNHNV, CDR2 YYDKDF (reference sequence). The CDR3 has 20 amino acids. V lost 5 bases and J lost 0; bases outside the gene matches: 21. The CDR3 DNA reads TGTGCCACCAGCTCCCCGTGGAGGGGACAGGCCATTTTTAGCTCCTACGAGCAGTACTTC. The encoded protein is CATSSPWRGQAIFSSYEQYF. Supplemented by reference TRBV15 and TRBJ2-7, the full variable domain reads DAMVIQNPRYQVTQFGKPVTLSCSQTLNHNVMYWYQQKSSQAPKLLFHYYDKDFNNEADTPDNFQSRRPNTSFCFLDIRSPGLGDTAMYLCATSSPWRGQAIFSSYEQYFGPGTRLTVT.

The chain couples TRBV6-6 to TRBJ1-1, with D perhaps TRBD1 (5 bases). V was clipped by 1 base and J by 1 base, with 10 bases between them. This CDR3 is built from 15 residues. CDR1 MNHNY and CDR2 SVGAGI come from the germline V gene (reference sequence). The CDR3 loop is CASSYLTQGNTEAFF. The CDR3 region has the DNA TGTGCCAGCAGTTACTTGACTCAGGGGAACACTGAAGCTTTCTTT.

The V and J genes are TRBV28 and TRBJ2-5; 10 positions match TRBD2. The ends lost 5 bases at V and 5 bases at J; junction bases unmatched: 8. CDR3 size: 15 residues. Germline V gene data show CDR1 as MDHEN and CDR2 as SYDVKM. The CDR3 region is CASSPLAGEAETQYF. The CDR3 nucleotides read TGTGCCAGCAGTCCCCTAGCGGGGGAGGCGGAGACCCAGTACTTC.

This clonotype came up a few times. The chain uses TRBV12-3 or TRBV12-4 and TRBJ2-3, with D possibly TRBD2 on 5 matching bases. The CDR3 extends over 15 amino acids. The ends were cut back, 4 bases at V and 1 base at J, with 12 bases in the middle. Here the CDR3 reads CASSYWARGTDTQYF. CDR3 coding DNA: TGTGCCAGCAGTTACTGGGCGAGGGGCACAGATACGCAGTATTTT.

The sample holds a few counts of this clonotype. The CDR3 coding sequence is TGCAGTGCTAGGGACAGCCGACCCAACGTCCTGACTTTC. Residues: CSARDSRPNVLTF. The rearrangement joins TRBV20-1 to TRBJ2-6; TRBD1 might be the D (6 bases). The V end lost 3 bases, the J end lost 8 bases, and 11 bases lay between the germline ends. The CDR3 sequence is 13 residues long. The germline CDR1 and CDR2 sequences are DFQATT and SNEGSKA (reference sequence).

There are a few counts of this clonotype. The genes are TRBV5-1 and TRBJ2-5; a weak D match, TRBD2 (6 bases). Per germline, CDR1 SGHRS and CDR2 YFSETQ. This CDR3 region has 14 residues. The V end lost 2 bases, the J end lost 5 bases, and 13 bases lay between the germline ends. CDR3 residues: CASSFLSGEETQYF. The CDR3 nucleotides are TGCGCCAGCAGCTTTCTTTCGGGGGAGGAGACCCAGTACTTC.

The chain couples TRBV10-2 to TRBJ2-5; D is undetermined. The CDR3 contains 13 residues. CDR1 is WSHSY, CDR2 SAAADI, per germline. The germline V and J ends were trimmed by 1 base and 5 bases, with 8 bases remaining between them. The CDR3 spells CASSEFSPETQYF. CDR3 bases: TGCGCCAGCAGTGAGTTTAGTCCGGAGACCCAGTACTTC.

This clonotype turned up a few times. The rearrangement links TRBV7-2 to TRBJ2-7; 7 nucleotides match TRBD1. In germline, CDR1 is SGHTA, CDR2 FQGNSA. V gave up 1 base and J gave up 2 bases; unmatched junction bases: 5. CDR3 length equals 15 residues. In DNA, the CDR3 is TGTGCCAGCAGCTTAGGAGGGACAGCCACCTACGAGCAGTACTTC. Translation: CASSLGGTATYEQYF.

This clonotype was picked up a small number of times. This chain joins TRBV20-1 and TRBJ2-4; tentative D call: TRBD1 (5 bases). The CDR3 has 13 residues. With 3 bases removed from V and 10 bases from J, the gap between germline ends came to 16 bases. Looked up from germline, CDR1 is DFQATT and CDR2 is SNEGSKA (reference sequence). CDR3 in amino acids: CSARVPQGRIQYF. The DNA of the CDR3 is TGCAGTGCTAGGGTCCCGCAGGGTCGTATTCAGTACTTC.

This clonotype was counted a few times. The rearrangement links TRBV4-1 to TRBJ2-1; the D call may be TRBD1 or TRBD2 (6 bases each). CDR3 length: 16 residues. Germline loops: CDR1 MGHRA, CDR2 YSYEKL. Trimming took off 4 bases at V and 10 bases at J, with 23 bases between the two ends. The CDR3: CASSPTRGANYGEQFF. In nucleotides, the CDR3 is TGCGCCAGCAGCCCAACGAGGGGGGCCAATTACGGGGAGCAGTTCTTC.

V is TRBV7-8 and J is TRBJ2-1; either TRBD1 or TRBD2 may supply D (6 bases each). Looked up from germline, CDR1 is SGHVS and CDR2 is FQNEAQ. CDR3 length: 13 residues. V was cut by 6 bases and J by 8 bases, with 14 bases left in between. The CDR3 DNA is TGTGCCAGCAGGACACAGAGGGGGGATGAGCAGTTCTTC. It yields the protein CASRTQRGDEQFF.

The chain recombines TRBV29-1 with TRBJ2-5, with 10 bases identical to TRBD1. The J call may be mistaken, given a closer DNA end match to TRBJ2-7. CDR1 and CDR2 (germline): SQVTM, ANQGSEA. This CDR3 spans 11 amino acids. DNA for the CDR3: TGCAGCGCGGGACAGGGGCACGAGCAGTACTTC. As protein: CSAGQGHEQYF.

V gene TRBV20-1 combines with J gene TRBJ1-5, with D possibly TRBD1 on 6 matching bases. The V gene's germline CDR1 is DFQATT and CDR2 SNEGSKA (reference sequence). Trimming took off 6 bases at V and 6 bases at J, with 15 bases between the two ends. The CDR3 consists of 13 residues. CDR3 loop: CSASRGQGQPQHF. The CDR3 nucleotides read TGCAGTGCAAGCAGGGGTCAGGGTCAGCCCCAGCATTTT.

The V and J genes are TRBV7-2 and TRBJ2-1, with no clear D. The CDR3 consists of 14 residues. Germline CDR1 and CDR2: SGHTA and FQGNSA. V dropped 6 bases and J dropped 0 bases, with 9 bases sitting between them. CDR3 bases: TGTGCCAGCAGTGTAAGGAGCTCCTACAATGAGCAGTTCTTC. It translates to CASSVRSSYNEQFF.